This T cell receptor beta chain was sequenced during a study of blood T cell repertoires in COVID-19. Turning to the study itself: COVID-19 samples collected from the United States, Italy and Spain covered acute and convalescent phases. PBMCs, B-cell-depleted T cells, or T cells were the source of the cDNA or gDNA that made up the material.

Trimming took 4 bases from V and 0 from J; bases not matched to a gene: 3. The CDR3 is made up of 15 amino acids. The germline gives CDR1 SQVTM, CDR2 ANQGSEA. Authors' methods: Using reference gene primer amplification, nucleated cell counts were estimated. Here immunoSEQ multiplex PCR was the method, and the copy in TCRdb shows in-frame clones only, minus some. The V and J calls and clone size come from that table; D and trimming were worked out from the DNA. The sample holds roughly 100,000 clones, 91% seen once. The material sequenced was peripheral blood. The V and J genes are TRBV29-1 and TRBJ2-6; 7 nucleotides agree with TRBD2. This receptor was identified in a man between 18 and 29 years old with acute or convalescent COVID-19. Here the CDR3 reads CSVGGGFSGANVLTF. In DNA, the CDR3 is TGCAGCGTTGGGGGGGGTTTCTCTGGGGCCAACGTCCTGACTTTC.